Listed below are T cell receptor beta chains from one sample, sequenced in a study of Ad26.COV2.S vaccination and SARS-CoV-2 variants. Method: immunoSEQ multiplex PCR; TCRdb's copy keeps in-frame clones and lacks some. The sample records about 370,000 clones, approximately 91% being singletons. The input for sequencing was peripheral blood, taken in a trial of Ad26.COV2.S vaccine versus placebo. The receptors originated from a person between 18 and 65 years old who received the Ad26.COV2.S COVID-19 vaccine or a placebo. Both conserved end residues are part of each CDR3. The order of the fields is J gene, clone size, V gene, D gene, CDR3 DNA, CDR3 protein. D genes are given only for firm matches. A clone size is listed for some rows: how often the clone was seen (once, few, many), or a class if it is expanded.

j_call: TRBJ1-1; clone_size: NA; v_call: TRBV19; d_call: TRBD1; cdr3_nt: TGTGCCACCTTGAGGGGGCGGGATAGCACTGAAGCTTTCTTT; cdr3_aa: CATLRGRDSTEAFF
j_call: TRBJ2-7; clone_size: NA; v_call: TRBV7-2; d_call: TRBD1; cdr3_nt: TGTGCCAGCAGCTTAAACAGGGGGCACGAGCAGTACTTC; cdr3_aa: CASSLNRGHEQYF
j_call: TRBJ1-6; clone_size: NA; v_call: TRBV9; d_call: TRBD1; cdr3_nt: TGTGCCAGCAGCGTAGACAGGGGGGGATCACCCCTCCACTTT; cdr3_aa: CASSVDRGGSPLHF
j_call: TRBJ1-5; clone_size: NA; v_call: TRBV3-1/TRBV3-2; d_call: NA; cdr3_nt: TGTGCCAGCAGCCAAGACAGATTTACGCCCCAGCATTTT; cdr3_aa: CASSQDRFTPQHF
j_call: TRBJ1-1; clone_size: NA; v_call: TRBV27; d_call: NA; cdr3_nt: TGTGCCAGCAGGAGGGCAGGGACGGTAGACACTGAAGCTTTCTTT; cdr3_aa: CASRRAGTVDTEAFF
j_call: TRBJ1-6; clone_size: NA; v_call: TRBV5-5; d_call: NA; cdr3_nt: TGTGCCAGCAGACCCGCGCCAGGGTCGAATTCACCCCTCCACTTT; cdr3_aa: CASRPAPGSNSPLHF
j_call: TRBJ1-2; clone_size: once; v_call: TRBV25-1; d_call: NA; cdr3_nt: TGTGCCAGCAGTGGCTCGGAGTGGGAGTATGGCTACACCTTC; cdr3_aa: CASSGSEWEYGYTF
j_call: TRBJ1-6; clone_size: once; v_call: TRBV7-8; d_call: NA; cdr3_nt: TGTGCCAGCAGCTCGAACTCCTATAATTCACCCCTCCACTTT; cdr3_aa: CASSSNSYNSPLHF
j_call: TRBJ1-2; clone_size: NA; v_call: TRBV20-1; d_call: NA; cdr3_nt: TGCAGTGCTAGTGAGCCTGGCTACACCTTC; cdr3_aa: CSASEPGYTF
j_call: TRBJ1-3; clone_size: NA; v_call: TRBV21-1; d_call: NA; cdr3_nt: TGTGCCAGCAGCAATTGGCTGAGCTCTGGAAACACCATATATTTT; cdr3_aa: CASSNWLSSGNTIYF
j_call: TRBJ2-7; clone_size: NA; v_call: TRBV4-1; d_call: NA; cdr3_nt: TGCGCCAGCAGCCAAGGTCTCGGGGCAGAGAGCTCCTACGAGCAGTACTTC; cdr3_aa: CASSQGLGAESSYEQYF
j_call: TRBJ1-3; clone_size: NA; v_call: TRBV5-5; d_call: NA; cdr3_nt: TGTGCCAGCAGCTTGGGGTCAGACCCGCTCGGGGGAAACACCATATATTTT; cdr3_aa: CASSLGSDPLGGNTIYF
j_call: TRBJ2-3; clone_size: once; v_call: TRBV11-2; d_call: NA; cdr3_nt: TGTGCCAGCAGCTTAAGGGGGGTTACCCACACAGATACGCAGTATTTT; cdr3_aa: CASSLRGVTHTDTQYF
j_call: TRBJ1-1; clone_size: NA; v_call: TRBV27; d_call: NA; cdr3_nt: TGTGCCAGCAGTACCCTAGGCCTTTACACTGAAGCTTTCTTT; cdr3_aa: CASSTLGLYTEAFF
j_call: TRBJ1-2; clone_size: NA; v_call: TRBV5-6; d_call: NA; cdr3_nt: TGTGCCAGCAGCTTTCCTAGTCAGGGTGGTGGCTACACCTTC; cdr3_aa: CASSFPSQGGGYTF
j_call: TRBJ1-1; clone_size: NA; v_call: TRBV12-3/TRBV12-4; d_call: NA; cdr3_nt: TGTGCCAGCAGACGGAACACTGAAGCTTTCTTT; cdr3_aa: CASRRNTEAFF
j_call: TRBJ2-7; clone_size: NA; v_call: TRBV3-1/TRBV3-2; d_call: NA; cdr3_nt: TGTGCCAGCAGCCAAGAACCCGGGCCCTACGAGCAGTACTTC; cdr3_aa: CASSQEPGPYEQYF
j_call: TRBJ2-1; clone_size: NA; v_call: TRBV2; d_call: NA; cdr3_nt: TGTGCCAGCAGTGAACTCGGGGACCCCTACAATGAGCAGTTCTTC; cdr3_aa: CASSELGDPYNEQFF
j_call: TRBJ1-2; clone_size: NA; v_call: TRBV28; d_call: TRBD1; cdr3_nt: TGTGCCAGCAGTTTAGCCGGGACAGGAGCCTATGGCTACACCTTC; cdr3_aa: CASSLAGTGAYGYTF
j_call: TRBJ2-2; clone_size: NA; v_call: TRBV18; d_call: NA; cdr3_nt: TGTGCCAGCTCACCACGGGTCGGCCAGGGAGACACCGGGGAGCTGTTTTTT; cdr3_aa: CASSPRVGQGDTGELFF
j_call: TRBJ2-2; clone_size: NA; v_call: TRBV4-3; d_call: TRBD2; cdr3_nt: TGCGCCAGCAGCCAGGGGCTAGCGGGGGGTACGAACACCGGGGAGCTGTTTTTT; cdr3_aa: CASSQGLAGGTNTGELFF
j_call: TRBJ1-1; clone_size: NA; v_call: TRBV11-2; d_call: NA; cdr3_nt: TGTGCCAGCAGCGCGGGGGTGGGCACTGAAGCTTTCTTT; cdr3_aa: CASSAGVGTEAFF
j_call: TRBJ2-3; clone_size: NA; v_call: TRBV9; d_call: TRBD2; cdr3_nt: TGTGCCAGCAGCGCCCGGACTAGCGGGCGCACAGATACGCAGTATTTT; cdr3_aa: CASSARTSGRTDTQYF
j_call: TRBJ1-6; clone_size: NA; v_call: TRBV7-9; d_call: NA; cdr3_nt: TGTGCCAGCAGGGGCTCCTATAATTCACCCCTCCACTTT; cdr3_aa: CASRGSYNSPLHF
j_call: TRBJ1-5; clone_size: NA; v_call: TRBV10-3; d_call: NA; cdr3_nt: TGTGCCATCAGCGCGGGGGGAATCACGCCCCAGCATTTT; cdr3_aa: CAISAGGITPQHF
j_call: TRBJ2-1; clone_size: NA; v_call: TRBV6-5; d_call: TRBD1; cdr3_nt: TGTGCCAGCAGCCGTGGACAGGGGACGTTCTTC; cdr3_aa: CASSRGQGTFF
j_call: TRBJ1-1; clone_size: NA; v_call: TRBV27; d_call: NA; cdr3_nt: TGTGCCAGGGCGACCTTTGAAGCTTTCTTT; cdr3_aa: CARATFEAFF
j_call: TRBJ1-5; clone_size: once; v_call: TRBV7-5; d_call: NA; cdr3_nt: TGTGTCAGAAGCTCGAGCCCCTGGACAGATCAGCCCCAGCATTTT; cdr3_aa: CVRSSSPWTDQPQHF
j_call: TRBJ1-1; clone_size: NA; v_call: TRBV5-6; d_call: TRBD1; cdr3_nt: TGTGCCAGCAGCGCGGACAGGGGGCAGCACACTGAAGCTTTCTTT; cdr3_aa: CASSADRGQHTEAFF
j_call: TRBJ2-7; clone_size: NA; v_call: TRBV7-9; d_call: NA; cdr3_nt: TGTGCCAGCAGCGCGCAGGAAGGGGCCTACGAGCAGTACTTC; cdr3_aa: CASSAQEGAYEQYF
j_call: TRBJ2-1; clone_size: NA; v_call: TRBV27; d_call: TRBD2; cdr3_nt: TGTGCCAGCAGTATTAGCGGGGGGGCCTACAATGAGCAGTTCTTC; cdr3_aa: CASSISGGAYNEQFF
j_call: TRBJ1-1; clone_size: NA; v_call: TRBV7-9; d_call: NA; cdr3_nt: TGTGCCAGCAGCTTAGGTCAGGGGTACACTGAAGCTTTCTTT; cdr3_aa: CASSLGQGYTEAFF
j_call: TRBJ2-2; clone_size: NA; v_call: TRBV9; d_call: NA; cdr3_nt: TGTGCCAGCAGCGTGGCAGCGGGTGATACCGGGGAGCTGTTTTTT; cdr3_aa: CASSVAAGDTGELFF
j_call: TRBJ1-3; clone_size: NA; v_call: TRBV7-6; d_call: NA; cdr3_nt: TGTGCCAGCAGCCAATTGGGCACAGACAGCTCTGGCATTGATTTT; cdr3_aa: CASSQLGTDSSGIDF
j_call: TRBJ1-5; clone_size: NA; v_call: TRBV6-1; d_call: NA; cdr3_nt: TGTGCCAGCAGTGAAGGTCAGTACAGCAATCAGCCCCAGCATTTT; cdr3_aa: CASSEGQYSNQPQHF
j_call: TRBJ1-5; clone_size: once; v_call: TRBV7-9; d_call: TRBD1; cdr3_nt: TGTGCCAGCAGCAAAGGGACAGCTGCATATCAGCCCCAGCATTTT; cdr3_aa: CASSKGTAAYQPQHF
j_call: TRBJ2-7; clone_size: NA; v_call: TRBV5-8; d_call: NA; cdr3_nt: TGTGCCAGCAGCTTGGTAGGCGCCAGGCGAGAGCAGTACTTC; cdr3_aa: CASSLVGARREQYF
j_call: TRBJ2-2; clone_size: NA; v_call: TRBV5-4; d_call: NA; cdr3_nt: TGTGCCAGCAGCTTGGCCGACGCAAGCGGGGAGCTGTTTTTT; cdr3_aa: CASSLADASGELFF
j_call: TRBJ1-5; clone_size: NA; v_call: TRBV2; d_call: TRBD1; cdr3_nt: TGTGCCAGCAGTGGTTTGGGACAGCATCCGGGACCGCCCCAGCATTTT; cdr3_aa: CASSGLGQHPGPPQHF
j_call: TRBJ1-2; clone_size: NA; v_call: TRBV7-2; d_call: NA; cdr3_nt: TGTGCCAGCAGCTCGAAGGCAGGTGGCTATGGCTACACCTTC; cdr3_aa: CASSSKAGGYGYTF
j_call: TRBJ1-6; clone_size: NA; v_call: TRBV4-3; d_call: TRBD1; cdr3_nt: TGCGCCAGCAGCCCCCAACTGGACAGGGAAGGCTCACCCCTCCACTTT; cdr3_aa: CASSPQLDREGSPLHF
j_call: TRBJ1-1; clone_size: NA; v_call: TRBV27; d_call: NA; cdr3_nt: TGTGCCAGCAGGAAACCTGGGGCGAACACTGAAGCTTTCTTT; cdr3_aa: CASRKPGANTEAFF
j_call: TRBJ2-7; clone_size: NA; v_call: TRBV7-9; d_call: NA; cdr3_nt: TGTGCCAGCAGCGGGACCGACGGTTCCTACGAGCAGTACTTC; cdr3_aa: CASSGTDGSYEQYF
j_call: TRBJ2-3; clone_size: NA; v_call: TRBV14; d_call: NA; cdr3_nt: TGTGCCAGCAGCCTAGAGACCAGGGGTGTAGGAGATACGCAGTATTTT; cdr3_aa: CASSLETRGVGDTQYF
j_call: TRBJ1-2; clone_size: NA; v_call: TRBV19; d_call: NA; cdr3_nt: TGTGCCAGTAGAACGAACCCGCGGGGCTACACCTTC; cdr3_aa: CASRTNPRGYTF
j_call: TRBJ1-5; clone_size: NA; v_call: TRBV7-2; d_call: NA; cdr3_nt: TGTGCCAGCAGCTTATTCGAGGGGCGGGGTCAGCCCCAGCATTTT; cdr3_aa: CASSLFEGRGQPQHF
j_call: TRBJ2-3; clone_size: once; v_call: TRBV5-1; d_call: NA; cdr3_nt: TGCGCCAGCAGCTCACTACTCGAATACACAGATACGCAGTATTTT; cdr3_aa: CASSSLLEYTDTQYF
j_call: TRBJ1-6; clone_size: few; v_call: TRBV10-2; d_call: NA; cdr3_nt: TGCGCCAGCCTACGACAGGTCAATGATTCACCCCTCCACTTT; cdr3_aa: CASLRQVNDSPLHF
j_call: TRBJ2-5; clone_size: NA; v_call: TRBV5-4; d_call: NA; cdr3_nt: TGTGCCAGCAGCTTTCAGGGAGGCCAAGAGACCCAGTACTTC; cdr3_aa: CASSFQGGQETQYF